This T cell receptor (beta chain) came from a study of blood T cell repertoires in COVID-19. Study context: Samples taken during acute and convalescent COVID-19 were collected in the United States, Italy and Spain. T cells, B-cell-depleted T cells, or PBMCs supplied cDNA or gDNA.

In the case of this clone: Other DNA sequences in the sample encode the same CDR3.

Germline V gene sequence: CDR1 LNHDA, CDR2 SQIVND (reference sequence). The CDR3 sequence is 13 residues long. V lost 2 bases and J 0 bases, leaving 3 bases between the germline ends. Original data processing: Amplification from reference gene primers served as the basis for estimated nucleated cell counts. Only in-frame clones appear in the TCRdb table, and some are missing; sequencing was by immunoSEQ multiplex PCR. V, J and clone size are taken as reported in that table, and D and trimming were inferred from the DNA itself. The sample carries about 170,000 clones, roughly nine tenths recorded once.

Specimen: peripheral blood. This rearrangement joins TRBV19 to TRBJ2-3; unclear D gene. This clonotype was sampled from a man aged 65 to 85 with acute or convalescent COVID-19. CDR3 protein: CASSIPSTDTQYF. The CDR3 region has the DNA TGTGCCAGTAGTATACCAAGCACAGATACGCAGTATTTT.